This is a list of T cell receptor beta chains from one sample in a study of shared clonotypes between healthy human individuals. The method was immunoSEQ multiplex PCR; TCRdb's version includes in-frame clones alone and lacks a portion of them. The sample lists roughly 1,600,000 clones, around 98.5% occurring once. The sequenced sample consisted of naive CD4+ T cells sorted from blood. All receptors derive from a man aged 25-45 years in good health. CDR3s include the opening cysteine and the closing phenylalanine or tryptophan. The D gene is left open where the match is weak. Clone size, where shown, is once, few, many, or a class for clones that have expanded.

j_call v_call d_call clone_size cdr3_nt cdr3_aa
TRBJ1-1 TRBV7-3 NA NA TGTGCCAGCAGCTTAAAGGGACATGGGAACACTGAAGCTTTCTTT CASSLKGHGNTEAFF
TRBJ1-5 TRBV5-8 NA NA TGTGCCAGCAGCTTGGGGGATCTCAATCAGCCCCAGCATTTT CASSLGDLNQPQHF
TRBJ2-7 TRBV14 TRBD1 NA TGTGCCAGCAGCCAAGATAAAGGACAGGACCTCTACGAGCAGTACTTC CASSQDKGQDLYEQYF
TRBJ2-7 TRBV5-4 TRBD1 NA TGTGCCAGCAGCCCGGGACAGGCCTCCTACGAGCAGTACTTC CASSPGQASYEQYF
TRBJ1-1 TRBV18 NA NA TGTGCCAGCTCACCACCGGGCAGGATGAACACTGAAGCTTTCTTT CASSPPGRMNTEAFF
TRBJ2-7 TRBV6-1 TRBD1 NA TGTGCCAGCAGTTGGGACAGGGAAGACGAGCAGTACTTC CASSWDREDEQYF
TRBJ2-7 TRBV9 NA NA TGTGCCAGCAGCGTTACCCTCACTAGTGGCGAGCAGTACTTC CASSVTLTSGEQYF
TRBJ2-5 TRBV5-8 NA NA TGTGCCAGCAGCGCGGGACCCGGTGAAGAGACCCAGTACTTC CASSAGPGEETQYF
TRBJ2-1 TRBV9 TRBD2 NA TGTGCCAGCAGCGCCACCGGGACTAGCGGGAGCCCCTACAATGAGCAGTTCTTC CASSATGTSGSPYNEQFF
TRBJ2-6 TRBV7-9 NA NA TGTGCCAGCAGCTTACTCCGGGGCTCTGGGGCCAACGTCCTGACTTTC CASSLLRGSGANVLTF
TRBJ1-1 TRBV6-5 TRBD1 NA TGTGCCAGCCGGGCAAGACAGGGAAAGAACACTGAAGCTTTCTTT CASRARQGKNTEAFF
TRBJ2-1 TRBV7-3 NA NA TGTGCCAGCAGTCGTCTGCCGGGCCCACGCGGGAACGAGGAGGAGCAGTTCTTC CASSRLPGPRGNEEEQFF
TRBJ2-2 TRBV5-6 NA NA TGTGCCAGCAGCAAAACAGGGAGGGACACCGGGGAGCTGTTTTTT CASSKTGRDTGELFF
TRBJ2-7 TRBV6-6 TRBD2 once TGTGCCAGCAGGCCCCTGACTAGCGGGAGGTACGAGCAGTACTTC CASRPLTSGRYEQYF
TRBJ2-1 TRBV5-4 TRBD2 NA TGTGCCAGCAGCTTTAGCGGGAGCTCCTACAATGAGCAGTTCTTC CASSFSGSSYNEQFF
TRBJ2-7 TRBV28 NA few TGTGCCAGCAATAGGGGTGATTCCCGAAGGGAGCAGTACTTC CASNRGDSRREQYF
TRBJ1-2 TRBV25-1 NA NA TGTGCCAGCAGTGATTGGACTTTACCAGGGACTAGAACCTTC CASSDWTLPGTRTF
TRBJ1-5 TRBV10-2 TRBD1 NA TGCGCCAGCAGTGACCATTGGACAGGGGGCTCTCTTCATCAGCCCCAGCATTTT CASSDHWTGGSLHQPQHF
TRBJ1-5 TRBV2 NA NA TGTGCCAGCAGCCCTCAACGAGGGGCGAGGCAGCCCCAGCATTTT CASSPQRGARQPQHF
TRBJ2-1 TRBV18 TRBD1 NA TGTGCCAGCTCACCTGGGACAGGGACCTACAATGAGCAGTTCTTC CASSPGTGTYNEQFF
TRBJ2-7 TRBV6-1 TRBD1 NA TGTGCCAGCAGTGAGGGTACCGGGACAGGTACCTACGAGCAGTACTTC CASSEGTGTGTYEQYF
TRBJ1-1 TRBV27 NA NA TGTGCCAGCAGTTCCGACAGGCGTCTGAACACTGAAGCTTTCTTT CASSSDRRLNTEAFF
TRBJ2-7 TRBV27 NA NA TGTGCCAGCAGTTTCGAGGGGTTGGACGAGCAGTACTTC CASSFEGLDEQYF
TRBJ2-1 TRBV28 TRBD2 NA TGTGCCAGCAGCCCTAGCGGGAGGGCAAGAAATGAGCAGTTCTTC CASSPSGRARNEQFF
TRBJ2-5 TRBV7-9 NA NA TGTGCCAGCAGCTCAATTGACAGGTACCAAGAGACCCAGTACTTC CASSSIDRYQETQYF
TRBJ2-3 TRBV9 NA NA TGTGCCAGCAGCGTAGTTGGAGGCTCGGCAGATACGCAGTATTTT CASSVVGGSADTQYF
TRBJ2-7 TRBV5-4 NA NA TGTGCCAGCAGCCCAAATCCTGGGGGCTCCTACGAGCAGTACTTC CASSPNPGGSYEQYF
TRBJ2-3 TRBV5-1 TRBD1 once TGCGCCAGCCAAGGGGGCGACACAGATACGCAGTATTTT CASQGGDTDTQYF
TRBJ2-1 TRBV6-4 NA NA TGTGCCAGCAGGGGGGCCGTGGACAATGAGCAGTTCTTC CASRGAVDNEQFF
TRBJ2-3 TRBV9 NA NA TGTGCCAGCAGCCGTAGCGAGGGGTTGGCGCAGTATTTT CASSRSEGLAQYF
TRBJ2-1 TRBV28 NA NA TGTGCCAGCAGTTACCCCCTGGGGGAAAGTACCTACAATGAGCAGTTCTTC CASSYPLGESTYNEQFF
TRBJ2-5 TRBV28 NA NA TGTGCCAGCAGTAGCTCCCAAGAGACCCAGTACTTC CASSSSQETQYF
TRBJ1-4 TRBV6-1 TRBD1 NA TGTGCCAGCAGCTCGGACAGGGGTAATGAAAAACTGTTTTTT CASSSDRGNEKLFF
TRBJ1-1 TRBV7-2 TRBD1 NA TGTGCCAGCAGGTCGACAGGGGGGAGCACTGAAGCTTTCTTT CASRSTGGSTEAFF
TRBJ1-1 TRBV18 NA NA TGTGCCAGCTCACCGGCACAGGGGAACACTGAAGCTTTCTTT CASSPAQGNTEAFF
TRBJ1-1 TRBV15 NA once TGTGCCACCAGGACCAAAGGGAGGGGAGTTATTATGAACACTGAAGCTTTCTTT CATRTKGRGVIMNTEAFF
TRBJ2-7 TRBV5-6 TRBD2 NA TGTGCCAGCTTCCGGGAGGGGACCACCAACGAGCAGTACTTC CASFREGTTNEQYF
TRBJ2-7 TRBV7-3 NA NA TGTGCCAGCAGCTCTTACGTGACACAAACTTACTCCTACGAGCAGTACTTC CASSSYVTQTYSYEQYF
TRBJ2-1 TRBV5-5 TRBD2 once TGTGCCAGCAGCTCCATATCGGGACTAGCGGGAGGGAGCTCCTACAATGAGCAGTTCTTC CASSSISGLAGGSSYNEQFF
TRBJ2-1 TRBV19 NA NA TGTGCCAGTAGTATCCGACAGCCGTACAATGAGCAGTTCTTC CASSIRQPYNEQFF
TRBJ2-7 TRBV18 NA NA TGTGCCAGCTCACCGAGCGGGGGACAGTCCTACGAGCAGTACTTC CASSPSGGQSYEQYF
TRBJ1-1 TRBV5-5 TRBD1 NA TGTGCCAGCAGCCTAAGGGACAGGGGTTATGGCGAAGCTTTCTTT CASSLRDRGYGEAFF
TRBJ2-5 TRBV5-1 NA NA TGCGCCAGCAGCTTGGACTCCGTTGAGACCCAGTACTTC CASSLDSVETQYF
TRBJ2-1 TRBV7-3 TRBD2 once TGTGCCAGCAGCTCTCGCGCGGGAGGGCCAGGTGAGCAGTTCTTC CASSSRAGGPGEQFF
TRBJ2-7 TRBV7-2 NA NA TGTGCCAGCAGCTTTATACTAGATCGTGCGTCGGGCTACGAGCAGTACTTC CASSFILDRASGYEQYF
TRBJ2-7 TRBV6-1 TRBD2 NA TGTGCCAGCAGTGATGTTCGACCTAGCGGACTAAACTACGAGCAGTACTTC CASSDVRPSGLNYEQYF
TRBJ2-7 TRBV7-6 TRBD2 NA TGTGCCAGCAGCCCCCCCCGCGTGACGGAGGGACTAGCGGCCTACGAGCAGTACTTC CASSPPRVTEGLAAYEQYF
TRBJ2-1 TRBV11-3 NA NA TGTGCCAGCAGCCTGGGCGGGACAGTCAATGAGCAGTTCTTC CASSLGGTVNEQFF
TRBJ2-4 TRBV15 TRBD2 NA TGTGCCACCAGCTGGCGGGAGGGCCCTCGAGCCAAAAACATTCAGTACTTC CATSWREGPRAKNIQYF
TRBJ2-7 TRBV28 NA NA TGTGCCAGCAGTTTGCACGGGACCCCCGGGTCCTACGAGCAGTACTTC CASSLHGTPGSYEQYF
TRBJ1-4 TRBV18 TRBD1 NA TGTGCCAGCTCACCGCTCGGGACAGATTATAATGAAAAACTGTTTTTT CASSPLGTDYNEKLFF
TRBJ2-2 TRBV10-3 TRBD2 NA TGTGCCATCAGTATTGGACTAGCGGGAGGGAACACCGGGGAGCTGTTTTTT CAISIGLAGGNTGELFF
TRBJ2-7 TRBV5-4 NA once TGTGCCAGCAGCATAACAAGGGACCACGAGCAGTACTTC CASSITRDHEQYF
TRBJ2-1 TRBV10-3 NA NA TGTGCCATCGGGGGCAGCTCCTACAATGAGCAGTTCTTC CAIGGSSYNEQFF